These 17 T cell receptor beta chains were all obtained from the same sample, sequenced in a study of blood T cell repertoires in COVID-19. TCRdb's copy holds only in-frame clones and misses some; the assay was immunoSEQ multiplex PCR. Of roughly 330,000 clones detected, just over 85% appear once; the ten largest clones hold over 9.5%. Sequenced input: PBMCs or T cells enriched from blood (not recorded which). The receptors shown here come from a woman between 18 and 30 years old who had recovered from COVID-19.

The genes are TRBV12-1 and TRBJ1-4; the D call in the table, TRBD1, was not verified against the DNA. TRBV12-1 is recorded as a pseudogene. The CDR3 has 14 residues. CDR3 protein: CASSPTGGGEKLFF. Written as DNA, the CDR3 is TGTGCCAGCAGCCCGACAGGGGGAGGTGAAAAACTGTTTTTT.

This clone appeared a single time. This chain connects TRBV24-1 to TRBJ1-2, with D uncertain. The CDR3 totals 14 residues. Trimming stripped 4 bases from V and 5 bases from J, with 13 bases between. CDR1 is KGHDR, CDR2 SFDVKD, per germline. The DNA for the CDR3 is TGTGCCACCAGTGACAAGAGCAAGCGGTATGGCTACACCTTC. This sequence encodes CATSDKSKRYGYTF.

The chain uses TRBV7-8 and TRBJ2-2; possibly TRBD2 for D (6 bases). The CDR3 has 17 amino acids. From germline, CDR1 is SGHVS and CDR2 FQNEAQ. Trimming shortened V by 5 bases and J by 5 bases, and 21 bases separated the two germline ends. The CDR3 coding sequence is TGTGCCAGCAGCCAACCATCTCCGGGACTCCAAACCGGGGAGCTGTTTTTT. Translation: CASSQPSPGLQTGELFF.

V usage is TRBV5-6 and J usage is TRBJ2-1, with TRBD2 identical over 9 bases. The CDR3 extends over 15 amino acids. V shed 0 bases and J 6 bases; nucleotides not matched to a gene: 4. Germline assignment: CDR1 SGHDT and CDR2 YYEEEE. The CDR3 protein is CASSLEKREVNEQFF. In DNA, the CDR3 is TGTGCCAGCAGCTTGGAAAAGCGGGAGGTCAATGAGCAGTTCTTC.

The V gene is TRBV27, the J gene TRBJ1-1; no definite D call. Trimming removed 7 bases at V and 10 bases at J, with 13 bases between. Germline assignment: CDR1 MNHEY and CDR2 SMNVEV (reference sequence). CDR3 size: 11 residues. CDR3 nucleotides: TGTGCCAGCATGCGCCCCCCCCGAGCTTTCTTT. It encodes CASMRPPRAFF.

Comment on this clone: At one end, the junction sequence differs from germline, possibly due to a read error. This rearrangement joins TRBV7-7 to TRBJ2-5; 11 bases align to TRBD2. Germline V gives CDR1 SSHAT, CDR2 FNYEAQ (reference sequence). This CDR3 is built from 15 residues. The CDR3: CASTRTSGRSETQYF. In DNA form, the CDR3 reads TGTGCTAGCACCCGGACTAGCGGGCGATCGGAGACCCAGTACTTC.

V is TRBV27 and J is TRBJ2-1; 7 positions agree with TRBD1. Germline lookup yields CDR1 MNHEY and CDR2 SMNVEV (reference sequence). Trimming removed 7 bases from V and 9 bases from J; junction bases left unmatched: 6. The CDR3 runs to 12 residues. CDR3 nucleotide sequence: TGTGCCAGCAACCGACAGGGAACTGAGCAGTTCTTC. Protein product: CASNRQGTEQFF.

The chain links TRBV4-1 to TRBJ2-6; 8 bases agree with TRBD2. CDR1 is MGHRA and CDR2 is YSYEKL in the germline V gene. J lost 0 bases, V lost 4 bases, and 17 bases had no gene match. CDR3 length: 21 amino acids. The CDR3 loop reads CASSPAPGLEREYSGANVLTF. CDR3 DNA sequence: TGCGCCAGCAGCCCAGCTCCCGGTTTGGAGCGGGAGTACTCTGGGGCCAACGTCCTGACTTTC.

This chain uses TRBV2 with TRBJ2-1, with TRBD1 matching 7 bases. With V trimmed by 7 bases and J by 10 bases, 7 bases remained unmatched. The germline V gene has CDR1 SNHLY and CDR2 FYNNEI. The CDR3 extends over 12 amino acids. This CDR3 reads CASNRDSREQFF. CDR3 nucleotides: TGTGCCAGCAATCGGGACAGTAGGGAGCAGTTCTTC.

The rearrangement joins TRBV30 to TRBJ2-5; TRBD2 matches at 8 bases. This CDR3 region has 15 residues. The V segment lost 4 bases and the J segment 7 bases; nucleotides outside the gene matches: 14. Germline lookup yields CDR1 GTSNPN and CDR2 SVGIG (reference sequence). CDR3 protein: CAWNGQLAGSGTQYF. DNA for the CDR3: TGTGCCTGGAATGGGCAGCTAGCGGGCTCGGGGACCCAGTACTTC.

The V and J genes are TRBV6-1 and TRBJ1-3; unclear D gene. This CDR3 spans 13 amino acids. V was cut by 1 base and J by 7 bases, with 8 bases left in between. Germline V CDR1 and CDR2: MNHNS, SASEGT. CDR3 sequence (DNA): TGTGCCAGCAGTGAAGGTAACGGGAACACCATATATTTT. This codes for CASSEGNGNTIYF.

V usage is TRBV5-1 and J usage is TRBJ1-6; TRBD1 matches at 9 bases. Germline CDR1 and CDR2: SGHRS and YFSETQ. The CDR3 length is 22 residues. J was trimmed by 9 bases and V by 4 bases; bases with no gene match: 29. Written as DNA, the CDR3 is TGCGCCAGCAGCGCGACGGTATCCCGGGACAGGGTTAGAGGACCTTCAAGTTCACCCCTCCACTTT. Its protein is CASSATVSRDRVRGPSSSPLHF.

This chain connects TRBV20-1 to TRBJ2-1, with 8 nucleotides matching TRBD2. Germline trimming cut 3 bases from V and 3 bases from J; bases unmatched to any gene: 10. There are 16 residues in the CDR3. CDR1 is DFQATT and CDR2 is SNEGSKA in the germline V gene (reference sequence). The CDR3 here is CSASISRTSNYNEQFF. DNA of the CDR3: TGCAGTGCTAGTATCAGCCGGACTAGCAACTACAATGAGCAGTTCTTC.

The chain joins TRBV2 to TRBJ2-5; D call uncertain. The CDR3 consists of 14 residues. Germline V CDR1 and CDR2: SNHLY, FYNNEI. The V end was cut by 2 bases, the J end by 0 bases, with 7 bases between. CDR3 sequence reads: CASSETPYQETQYF. CDR3 in DNA: TGTGCCAGCAGTGAAACACCTTACCAAGAGACCCAGTACTTC.

The V gene is TRBV19, the J gene TRBJ2-5, with 9 bases that match TRBD1. J lost 5 bases, V lost 7 bases, and 8 bases had no gene match. The CDR3 consists of 14 residues. Germline assignment: CDR1 LNHDA and CDR2 SQIVND (reference sequence). The CDR3 region has the DNA TGTGCCAGTAAACAGGGGGCGGGAGCGGAGACCCAGTACTTC. Protein: CASKQGAGAETQYF.

The chain carries TRBV6-1 and TRBJ2-7; TRBD1 aligns across 10 bases. The CDR3 runs to 16 residues. The germline gives CDR1 MNHNS, CDR2 SASEGT. V lost 0 bases, J lost 12 bases, and 14 bases stayed unmatched. The CDR3 bases are TGTGCCAGCAGTGAAGCCCCCGGGACAGGGGACCTTGGGCGGTACTTC. Translation: CASSEAPGTGDLGRYF.

In this sample, this clone turned up a few times. The J gene is TRBJ1-2, the V gene TRBV11-2; D is perhaps TRBD1 (6 bases). CDR3 size: 13 residues. Trimming cost V 7 bases and J 8 bases, with 17 bases left between them. CDR1 SGHAT and CDR2 FQNNGV come from the germline V gene. The CDR3 region is CASTPGVYAGYTF. In DNA form, the CDR3 reads TGTGCCAGCACCCCAGGGGTGTATGCGGGCTACACCTTC.